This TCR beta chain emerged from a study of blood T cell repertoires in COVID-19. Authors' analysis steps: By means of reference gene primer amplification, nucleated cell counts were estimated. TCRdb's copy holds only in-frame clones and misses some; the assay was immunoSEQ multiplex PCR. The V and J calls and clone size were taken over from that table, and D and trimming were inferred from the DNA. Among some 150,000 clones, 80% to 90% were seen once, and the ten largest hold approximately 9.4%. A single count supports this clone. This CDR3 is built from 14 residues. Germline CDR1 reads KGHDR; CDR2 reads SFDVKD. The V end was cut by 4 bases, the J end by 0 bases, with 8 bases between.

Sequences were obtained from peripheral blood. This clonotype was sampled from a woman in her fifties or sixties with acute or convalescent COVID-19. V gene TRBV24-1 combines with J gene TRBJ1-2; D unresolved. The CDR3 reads CATSDQRTNYGYTF. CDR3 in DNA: TGTGCCACCAGTGACCAGAGGACTAACTATGGCTACACCTTC.